The 16 T cell receptor beta chains presented below share a single source sample, sequenced in a study of blood T cell repertoires in COVID-19. Here immunoSEQ multiplex PCR was the method, and the copy in TCRdb shows in-frame clones only, minus some. Counted here are 50,000 to 75,000 clones, around 77% occurring once; the ten biggest clones make up about 20%. Sequencing was done on a sample of peripheral blood. These receptors originate from a man aged 80 or over with active or convalescent COVID-19.

V is TRBV14 and J is TRBJ2-1; 7 nucleotides align to TRBD1. The CDR3 is made up of 16 amino acids. Per germline, CDR1 SGHDN and CDR2 FVKESK. V was pared by 5 bases and J by 16 bases, with 23 bases of the junction left unmatched. The DNA for the CDR3 is TGTGCCAGCAGCGCCCCGGGGTACAGGGGTCAACTCAGCCTTTTCTTC. Its translation is CASSAPGYRGQLSLFF.

The genes are TRBV2 and TRBJ2-1, with 10 bases lining up with TRBD1. The germline gives CDR1 SNHLY, CDR2 FYNNEI. This CDR3 is 15 amino acids long. J lost 8 bases, V lost 9 bases, and 13 bases had no gene match. The CDR3 region has the DNA TGTGCCAGTCGTCCATGGACAGGGGGGTGGGATGAGCAGTTCTTC. This codes for CASRPWTGGWDEQFF.

CDR3 residues: CAISRQGSSYEQYF. For the CDR3, the DNA is TGTGCCATCAGTCGACAGGGGAGCTCCTACGAGCAGTACTTC. The chain has TRBV10-3 and TRBJ2-7; TRBD1 agrees at 8 bases. The CDR3 loop spans 14 amino acids. The J segment lost 0 bases and the V segment lost 5 bases, leaving 3 bases of the junction unmatched. Germline CDR1 and CDR2: ENHRY and SYGVKD.

J is TRBJ2-2 and V is TRBV19; D might be TRBD1 (6 bases). The CDR3 sequence is 16 residues long. The germline gives CDR1 LNHDA, CDR2 SQIVND (reference sequence). The V end was cut by 3 bases, the J end by 6 bases, with 17 bases between. Here the CDR3 reads CASSIRDTYTPGELFF. The CDR3 DNA follows: TGTGCCAGTAGTATCCGGGACACCTATACCCCCGGGGAGCTGTTTTTT.

CDR3 sequence (DNA): TGTGCCAGCAGCTTAGGGGCGGGGGGAGAGACCCAGTACTTC. Translation: CASSLGAGGETQYF. The rearrangement links TRBV11-3 to TRBJ2-5; 8 positions match TRBD2. CDR3 size: 14 residues. Per the germline V gene, CDR1 is SGHNT and CDR2 is YENEEA. The ends lost 1 base at V and 4 bases at J; junction bases unmatched: 2.

The rearrangement links TRBV7-8 to TRBJ1-6; possible D gene TRBD1, 5 bases. Germline CDR1 is SGHVS and CDR2 is FQNEAQ. V shed 5 bases and J shed 8 bases, with 7 bases lying between them. The CDR3 loop spans 12 amino acids. In DNA form, the CDR3 reads TGTGCCAGCAGCCTACAGGATTCACCCCTCCACTTT. Amino acid sequence: CASSLQDSPLHF.

The gene calls are TRBV5-1 and TRBJ1-3; weak D call: TRBD1 (5 bases). Germline assignment: CDR1 SGHRS and CDR2 YFSETQ. The CDR3 contains 16 residues. The V end lost 1 base, the J end lost 0 bases, and 11 bases lay between the germline ends. The CDR3, as DNA: TGCGCCAGCAGCTTGTTAGACAGTTCCTCTGGAAACACCATATATTTT. Translated, it gives CASSLLDSSSGNTIYF.

This clone was counted between two and nine times. The genes are TRBV18 and TRBJ1-2; TRBD1 matches at 9 bases. This CDR3 spans 14 amino acids. Trimming at V came to 3 bases and at J to 4 bases, leaving 3 bases not matched to a gene. Germline CDR1 is KGHSH and CDR2 is LQKENI. The DNA for the CDR3 is TGTGCCAGCTCACCGGGACAGGGCATCTATGGCTACACCTTC. It is translated as CASSPGQGIYGYTF.

The chain uses TRBV7-9 and TRBJ2-7, with D unclear. The CDR3 runs 11 residues. In germline, CDR1 is SEHNR, CDR2 FQNEAQ (reference sequence). The V end lost 5 bases, the J end lost 4 bases, and 6 bases lay between the germline ends. The CDR3 loop reads CASSPGYEQYF. The CDR3 nucleotides are TGTGCCAGCAGCCCGGGTTACGAGCAGTACTTC.

The V and J genes are TRBV28 and TRBJ2-5, with 13 bases aligning to TRBD2. The CDR3 is 16 residues long. CDR1 is MDHEN, CDR2 SYDVKM, per germline. The J segment lost 4 bases and the V segment lost 5 bases, leaving 7 bases of the junction unmatched. The CDR3 nucleotides read TGTGCCAGCAGTGCCCCGGGACTAGCGGGAAGAGAGACCCAGTACTTC. As protein: CASSAPGLAGRETQYF.

The V call is TRBV12-3 or TRBV12-4, the J call TRBJ1-1; D not certain. The CDR3 has 12 amino acids. Deletions cut 6 bases from V and 5 bases from J, with 10 bases between. CDR3 DNA sequence: TGTGCCAGCAGACCCGTTGCGACTGAAGCTTTCTTT. Translating it yields CASRPVATEAFF.

V is TRBV11-1 and J is TRBJ2-4; D possibly corresponds to TRBD2 (7 bases). The CDR3 loop spans 12 amino acids. Germline V gene lookup returns CDR1 SGHAT and CDR2 FQDESV (reference sequence). Trimming took off 8 bases at V and 9 bases at J, with 14 bases between the two ends. CDR3 sequence: CASQQGGGIQYF. CDR3 DNA sequence: TGTGCCAGCCAACAGGGCGGGGGCATTCAGTACTTC.

This clone was found a few times. The chain joins TRBV15 to TRBJ1-4; 10 bases are a match to TRBD1. The germline gives CDR1 LNHNV, CDR2 YYDKDF (reference sequence). The junction had 4 bases not matched to a gene; V was cut back by 3 bases and J by 6 bases. This CDR3 is 15 amino acids long. CDR3 nucleotides: TGTGCCACCAGCAGGACAGGGGGCGCTTATGAAAAACTGTTTTTT. Its protein product is CATSRTGGAYEKLFF.

This sequence joins TRBV5-6 and TRBJ2-3; 7 nucleotides line up with TRBD1. Losses at the gene ends were 3 bases for V and 9 bases for J; bases not matched to a gene: 10. Looked up from germline, CDR1 is SGHDT and CDR2 is YYEEEE. The CDR3 spans 14 residues. The CDR3 spells CASSSRRVRGTQYF. CDR3 DNA: TGTGCCAGCAGCTCCCGACGTGTCAGGGGGACGCAGTATTTT.

The chain couples TRBV5-1 to TRBJ2-1; no clear D gene. Germline-derived CDR1 and CDR2 are SGHRS and YFSETQ. V gave up 7 bases and J gave up 0 bases, with 14 bases separating them. The CDR3 runs to 15 residues. The chain's CDR3 is CASSIDGGSYNEQFF. In nucleotides, the CDR3 is TGCGCCAGCTCCATCGACGGCGGCTCCTACAATGAGCAGTTCTTC. Supplemented by reference TRBV5-1 and TRBJ2-1, the full variable domain reads KAGVTQTPRYLIKTRGQQVTLSCSPISGHRSVSWYQQTPGQGLQFLFEYFSETQRNKGNFPGRFSGRQFSNSRSEMNVSTLELGDSALYLCASSIDGGSYNEQFFGPGTRLTVL.

This clone has a single count. This chain uses TRBV9 with TRBJ2-7; TRBD1 is a possible D gene (6 bases). The CDR3 consists of 14 residues. Germline CDR1 is SGDLS and CDR2 is YYNGEE. V was pared by 4 bases and J by 3 bases, with 14 bases between. CDR3 nucleotide sequence: TGTGCCAGCAGCCCGGGACACGTCGACTACGAGCAGTACTTC. Protein product: CASSPGHVDYEQYF.